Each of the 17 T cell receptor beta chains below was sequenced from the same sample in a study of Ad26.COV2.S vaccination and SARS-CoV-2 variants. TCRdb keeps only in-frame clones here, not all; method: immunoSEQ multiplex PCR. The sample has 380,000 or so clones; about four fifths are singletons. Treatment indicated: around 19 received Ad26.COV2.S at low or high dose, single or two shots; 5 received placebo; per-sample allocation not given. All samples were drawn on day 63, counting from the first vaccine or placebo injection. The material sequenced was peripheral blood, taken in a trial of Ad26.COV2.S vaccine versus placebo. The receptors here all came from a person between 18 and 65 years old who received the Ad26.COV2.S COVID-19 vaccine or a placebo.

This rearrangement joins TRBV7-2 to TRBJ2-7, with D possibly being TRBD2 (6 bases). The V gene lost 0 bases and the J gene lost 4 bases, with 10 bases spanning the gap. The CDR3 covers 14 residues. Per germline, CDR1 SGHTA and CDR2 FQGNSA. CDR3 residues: CASSLAGRLYEQYF. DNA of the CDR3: TGTGCCAGCAGCTTAGCCGGGAGACTGTACGAGCAGTACTTC.

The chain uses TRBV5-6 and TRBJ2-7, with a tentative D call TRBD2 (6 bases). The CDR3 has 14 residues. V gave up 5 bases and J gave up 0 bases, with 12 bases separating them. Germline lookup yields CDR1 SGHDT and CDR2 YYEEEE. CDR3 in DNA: TGTGCCAGCAGACTGCGGGGCGCCTCCTACGAGCAGTACTTC. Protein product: CASRLRGASYEQYF.

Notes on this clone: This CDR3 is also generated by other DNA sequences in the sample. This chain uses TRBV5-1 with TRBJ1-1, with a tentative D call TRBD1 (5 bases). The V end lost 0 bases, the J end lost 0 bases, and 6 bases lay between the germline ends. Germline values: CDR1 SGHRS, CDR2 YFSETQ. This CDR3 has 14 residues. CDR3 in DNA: TGCGCCAGCAGCTTGGGGGACTTGAACACTGAAGCTTTCTTT. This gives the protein CASSLGDLNTEAFF. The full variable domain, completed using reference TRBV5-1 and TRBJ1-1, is KAGVTQTPRYLIKTRGQQVTLSCSPISGHRSVSWYQQTPGQGLQFLFEYFSETQRNKGNFPGRFSGRQFSNSRSEMNVSTLELGDSALYLCASSLGDLNTEAFFGQGTRLTVV.

DNA of the CDR3: TGTGCCAGCAGCCGGGGGGCGAATTCACCCCTCCACTTT. It yields the protein CASSRGANSPLHF. The chain combines TRBV7-9 with TRBJ1-6; a possible D gene is TRBD1 (6 bases). The V end was cut by 5 bases, the J end by 7 bases, with 9 bases between. Germline V gives CDR1 SEHNR, CDR2 FQNEAQ (reference sequence). The CDR3 covers 13 residues.

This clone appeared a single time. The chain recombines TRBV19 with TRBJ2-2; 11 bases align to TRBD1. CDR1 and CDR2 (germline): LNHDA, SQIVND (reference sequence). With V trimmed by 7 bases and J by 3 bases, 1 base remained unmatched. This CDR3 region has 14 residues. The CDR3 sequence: CASMGQGDTGELFF. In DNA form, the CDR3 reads TGTGCCAGTATGGGACAGGGGGACACCGGGGAGCTGTTTTTT.

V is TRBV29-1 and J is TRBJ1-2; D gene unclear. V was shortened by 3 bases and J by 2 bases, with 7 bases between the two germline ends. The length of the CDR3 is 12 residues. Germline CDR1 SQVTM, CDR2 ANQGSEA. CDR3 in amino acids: CSVDPDNYGYTF. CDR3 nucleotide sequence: TGCAGCGTTGACCCGGACAACTATGGCTACACCTTC.

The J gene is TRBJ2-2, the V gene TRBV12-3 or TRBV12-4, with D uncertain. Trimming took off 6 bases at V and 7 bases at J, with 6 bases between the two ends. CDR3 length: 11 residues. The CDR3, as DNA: TGTGCCAGCAGCCCAAACGGGGAGCTGTTTTTT. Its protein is CASSPNGELFF.

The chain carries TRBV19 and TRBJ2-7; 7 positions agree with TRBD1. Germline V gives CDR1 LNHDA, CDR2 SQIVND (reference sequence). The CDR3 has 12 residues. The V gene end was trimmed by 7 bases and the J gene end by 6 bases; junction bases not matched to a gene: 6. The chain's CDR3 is CASNTGAGEQYF. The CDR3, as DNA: TGTGCCAGTAACACAGGGGCCGGCGAGCAGTACTTC.

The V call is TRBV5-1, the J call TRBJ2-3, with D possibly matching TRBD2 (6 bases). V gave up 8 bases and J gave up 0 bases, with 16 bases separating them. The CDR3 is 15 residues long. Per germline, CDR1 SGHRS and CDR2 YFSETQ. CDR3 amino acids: CASTVGRGSTDTQYF. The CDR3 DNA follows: TGCGCCAGTACCGTCGGCCGGGGGAGCACAGATACGCAGTATTTT.

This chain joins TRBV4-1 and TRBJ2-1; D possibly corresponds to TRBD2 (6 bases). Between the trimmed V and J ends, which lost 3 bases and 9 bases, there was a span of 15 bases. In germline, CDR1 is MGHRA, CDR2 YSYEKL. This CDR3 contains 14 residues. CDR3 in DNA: TGCGCCAGCAGCCAGGGCGGGACTTTGGGTGAGCAGTTCTTC. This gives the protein CASSQGGTLGEQFF.

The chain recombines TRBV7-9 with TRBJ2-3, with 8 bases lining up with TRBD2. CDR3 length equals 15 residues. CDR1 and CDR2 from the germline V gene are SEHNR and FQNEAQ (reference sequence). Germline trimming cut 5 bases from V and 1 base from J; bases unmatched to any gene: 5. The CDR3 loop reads CASSAAGGGTDTQYF. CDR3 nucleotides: TGTGCCAGCAGCGCTGCGGGGGGCGGCACAGATACGCAGTATTTT.

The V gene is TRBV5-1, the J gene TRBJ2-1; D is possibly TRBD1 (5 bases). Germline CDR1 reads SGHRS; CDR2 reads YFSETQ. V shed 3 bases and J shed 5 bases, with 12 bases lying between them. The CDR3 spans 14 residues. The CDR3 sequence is CASSSRQRDNEQFF. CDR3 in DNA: TGCGCCAGCAGCTCCAGACAGCGAGACAATGAGCAGTTCTTC.

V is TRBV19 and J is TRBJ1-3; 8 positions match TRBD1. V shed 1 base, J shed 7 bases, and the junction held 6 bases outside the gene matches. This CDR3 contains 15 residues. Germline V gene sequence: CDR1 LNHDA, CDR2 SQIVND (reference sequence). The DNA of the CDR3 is TGTGCCAGTAGTATAGTTCTGGACAGGGAGAACACCATATATTTT. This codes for CASSIVLDRENTIYF.

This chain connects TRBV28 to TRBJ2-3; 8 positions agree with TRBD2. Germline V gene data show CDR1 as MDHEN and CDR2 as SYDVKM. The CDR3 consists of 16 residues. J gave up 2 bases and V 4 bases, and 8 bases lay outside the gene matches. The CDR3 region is CASSYPGGGSTDTQYF. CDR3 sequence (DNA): TGTGCCAGCAGTTACCCCGGGGGGGGGTCCACAGATACGCAGTATTTT.

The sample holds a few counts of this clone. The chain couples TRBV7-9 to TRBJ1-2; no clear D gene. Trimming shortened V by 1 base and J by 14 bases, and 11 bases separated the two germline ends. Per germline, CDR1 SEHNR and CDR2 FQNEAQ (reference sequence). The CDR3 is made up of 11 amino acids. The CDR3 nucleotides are TGTGCCAGCAGCTTAGTCGGGATATGGACCTTC. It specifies CASSLVGIWTF.

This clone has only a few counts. CDR3 nucleotide sequence: TGTGCCAGCATTCCCGCTCGACAGGGGTCACCCCTCCACTTT. This translates into CASIPARQGSPLHF. V and J are TRBV2 and TRBJ1-6; 8 positions match TRBD1. Unmatched junction bases numbered 9, after V lost 7 bases and J lost 10 bases. Germline V gene lookup returns CDR1 SNHLY and CDR2 FYNNEI. This CDR3 contains 14 residues.

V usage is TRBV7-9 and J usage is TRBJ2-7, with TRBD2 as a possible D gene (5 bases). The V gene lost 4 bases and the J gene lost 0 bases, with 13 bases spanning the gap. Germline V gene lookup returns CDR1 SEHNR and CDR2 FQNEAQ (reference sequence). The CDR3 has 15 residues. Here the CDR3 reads CASSSGSVFSYEQYF. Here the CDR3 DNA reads TGTGCCAGCAGCTCCGGTAGCGTATTCTCCTACGAGCAGTACTTC.